This is a list of T cell receptor beta chains from one sample in a study of blood T cell repertoires in COVID-19. Measured with immunoSEQ multiplex PCR; TCRdb has only the in-frame clones, and not every one. The sample carries approximately 200,000 clones, 85% to 90% recorded once. Sequencing was carried out using PBMCs or T cells enriched from blood (not recorded which). The receptors come from a woman between 35 and 50 years old with acute COVID-19. Both conserved end residues are part of each CDR3. The D gene is left open where the match is weak. A clone size is listed for some rows: how often the clone was seen (once, few, many), or a class if it is expanded.

abundance: -
d_gene: TRBD2
v_gene: TRBV7-8
j_gene: TRBJ2-4
CDR3nt: TGTGCCAGCAGCTTAGAGCTTCCGGCGACTAGCGGGTGGGTTCAGTACTTC
CDR3aa: CASSLELPATSGWVQYF

abundance: -
d_gene: TRBD2
v_gene: TRBV6-1
j_gene: TRBJ2-5
CDR3nt: TGTGCCCCCCGTGAAGCGGGGGGGCGGGGCGGAGAGACCCAGTACTTC
CDR3aa: CAPREAGGRGGETQYF

abundance: -
d_gene: -
v_gene: TRBV29-1
j_gene: TRBJ2-7
CDR3nt: TGCAGCGTTGCAGGCAGAGGGGAGCAGTACTTC
CDR3aa: CSVAGRGEQYF

abundance: -
d_gene: -
v_gene: TRBV27
j_gene: TRBJ2-5
CDR3nt: TGTGCCAGCAGTTCTCGGGTACGAGGGGAGACCCAGTACTTC
CDR3aa: CASSSRVRGETQYF

abundance: -
d_gene: -
v_gene: TRBV18
j_gene: TRBJ1-1
CDR3nt: TGTGCCAGCTCACGGGAAAAAGGATACAGGGCTGAAGCTTTCTTT
CDR3aa: CASSREKGYRAEAFF

abundance: -
d_gene: -
v_gene: TRBV5-6
j_gene: TRBJ2-7
CDR3nt: TGTGCCAGCAGCATCGCCCCTAGCTCCTACGAGCAGTACTTC
CDR3aa: CASSIAPSSYEQYF

abundance: -
d_gene: TRBD2
v_gene: TRBV12-5
j_gene: TRBJ2-1
CDR3nt: TGTGCTAGTGGTTTGGTATTGGGAGCGACTAGCGGGAAAAATGAGCAGTTCTTC
CDR3aa: CASGLVLGATSGKNEQFF

abundance: -
d_gene: TRBD1
v_gene: TRBV28
j_gene: TRBJ2-4
CDR3nt: TGTGCCAGCAGTTTTGGTTGGACAGGGGGGGCCAAAAACATTCAGTACTTC
CDR3aa: CASSFGWTGGAKNIQYF

abundance: once
d_gene: TRBD1
v_gene: TRBV28
j_gene: TRBJ2-5
CDR3nt: TGTGCCAGCAGTTTAGACGGAGCAGGGGGCTACCAAGAGACCCAGTACTTC
CDR3aa: CASSLDGAGGYQETQYF

abundance: -
d_gene: TRBD1
v_gene: TRBV11-3
j_gene: TRBJ1-3
CDR3nt: TGTGCCAGCAGCCAGGGGACAGGGACTGGAAACACCATATATTTT
CDR3aa: CASSQGTGTGNTIYF

abundance: -
d_gene: -
v_gene: TRBV6-1
j_gene: TRBJ1-2
CDR3nt: TGTGCCAGCAGTGAAGATCGGGGGGCGGTCTATGGCTACACCTTC
CDR3aa: CASSEDRGAVYGYTF

abundance: -
d_gene: TRBD1
v_gene: TRBV6-5
j_gene: TRBJ2-7
CDR3nt: TGTGCCAGCAGAAGGGGGCCGGGCTACGAGCAGTACTTC
CDR3aa: CASRRGPGYEQYF

abundance: -
d_gene: TRBD2
v_gene: TRBV5-1
j_gene: TRBJ2-3
CDR3nt: TGCGCCAGCACTACGGGACTAGCGGGGGTCCTTAGCACAGATACGCAGTATTTT
CDR3aa: CASTTGLAGVLSTDTQYF

abundance: -
d_gene: -
v_gene: TRBV9
j_gene: TRBJ2-2
CDR3nt: TGTGCCAGCAGCGCAACTACAGGAGGGGCGGGATCCGGGGAGCTGTTTTTT
CDR3aa: CASSATTGGAGSGELFF

abundance: -
d_gene: -
v_gene: TRBV3-1/TRBV3-2
j_gene: TRBJ1-5
CDR3nt: TGTGCCAGCAGCCAAGGAACAGGGATCAATCAGCCCCAGCATTTT
CDR3aa: CASSQGTGINQPQHF

abundance: -
d_gene: TRBD1
v_gene: TRBV29-1
j_gene: TRBJ2-1
CDR3nt: TGCAGCGTCGGACAGGGTGGGGATGAGCAGTTCTTC
CDR3aa: CSVGQGGDEQFF

abundance: -
d_gene: TRBD2
v_gene: TRBV3-1/TRBV3-2
j_gene: TRBJ2-5
CDR3nt: TGTGCCAGCAGCCGGACGGGGGGGGGAGAGACCCAGTACTTC
CDR3aa: CASSRTGGGETQYF

abundance: -
d_gene: TRBD1
v_gene: TRBV10-3
j_gene: TRBJ2-7
CDR3nt: TGTGCCATCGCAGGGACAGGGGGAAGTGAGCAGTACTTC
CDR3aa: CAIAGTGGSEQYF

abundance: -
d_gene: TRBD1
v_gene: TRBV5-1
j_gene: TRBJ1-1
CDR3nt: TGCGCCAGCAGCCCCCGCGCAGGGGGTCGGAACACTGAAGCTTTCTTT
CDR3aa: CASSPRAGGRNTEAFF

abundance: once
d_gene: TRBD2
v_gene: TRBV7-2
j_gene: TRBJ2-1
CDR3nt: TGTGCCAGCAGCCCCTCAGCGGGACCCTCCTACAATGAGCAGTTCTTC
CDR3aa: CASSPSAGPSYNEQFF

abundance: -
d_gene: TRBD2
v_gene: TRBV7-9
j_gene: TRBJ2-3
CDR3nt: TGTGCCAGCAGCTTCCTAGCGGGGGGTGATACGCAGTATTTT
CDR3aa: CASSFLAGGDTQYF

abundance: -
d_gene: -
v_gene: TRBV13
j_gene: TRBJ2-7
CDR3nt: TGTGCCAGCAGCTTCTACCGTGGGGGCGGGAGAAAGAACGAGCAGTACTTC
CDR3aa: CASSFYRGGGRKNEQYF

abundance: -
d_gene: -
v_gene: TRBV9
j_gene: TRBJ1-2
CDR3nt: TGTGCCAGCAGCTCCACAGGGACCTATGGCTACACCTTC
CDR3aa: CASSSTGTYGYTF

abundance: -
d_gene: TRBD2
v_gene: TRBV4-3
j_gene: TRBJ2-7
CDR3nt: TGCGCCAGCAGCCAAGAGAGGACTAGCTCCTACGAGCAGTACTTC
CDR3aa: CASSQERTSSYEQYF

abundance: -
d_gene: TRBD2
v_gene: TRBV7-3
j_gene: TRBJ2-2
CDR3nt: TGTGCCAGCAGCTATTACTCCTCCCCGGGCGGGAGGGATACCACCGGGGAGCTGTTTTTT
CDR3aa: CASSYYSSPGGRDTTGELFF

abundance: -
d_gene: TRBD2
v_gene: TRBV5-4
j_gene: TRBJ2-5
CDR3nt: TGTGCCAGCAGCTTGGTTACCGGGGGGGCGGGAGAGACCCAGTACTTC
CDR3aa: CASSLVTGGAGETQYF

abundance: -
d_gene: TRBD2
v_gene: TRBV4-1
j_gene: TRBJ2-5
CDR3nt: TGCGCCAGCAGCCTAACCACTAGCGGCCAAAAGACCCAGTACTTC
CDR3aa: CASSLTTSGQKTQYF

abundance: -
d_gene: -
v_gene: TRBV28
j_gene: TRBJ2-5
CDR3nt: TGTGCCAGCAGACAGGGAACGCAGACCCAGTACTTC
CDR3aa: CASRQGTQTQYF

abundance: -
d_gene: TRBD1
v_gene: TRBV19
j_gene: TRBJ2-4
CDR3nt: TGTGCCAGCAACAGGGGGGAGACCAAAAACATTCAGTACTTC
CDR3aa: CASNRGETKNIQYF

abundance: -
d_gene: -
v_gene: TRBV5-1
j_gene: TRBJ1-2
CDR3nt: TGCGCCAGCAGCGCTCAGGGCTATGGCTACACCTTC
CDR3aa: CASSAQGYGYTF

abundance: -
d_gene: TRBD1
v_gene: TRBV30
j_gene: TRBJ2-4
CDR3nt: TGTGCCTGGAGTGCCGGACAGGCTAAAGCCAAAAACATTCAGTACTTC
CDR3aa: CAWSAGQAKAKNIQYF

abundance: -
d_gene: -
v_gene: TRBV5-1
j_gene: TRBJ2-3
CDR3nt: TGCGCCAGCAGCTTGGAGGAGAGGGATACGCAGTATTTT
CDR3aa: CASSLEERDTQYF

abundance: -
d_gene: -
v_gene: TRBV11-2
j_gene: TRBJ2-1
CDR3nt: TGTGCCAGCAGGGGCCTGGGGCTGAAAAGGTCTTACAATGAGCAGTTCTTC
CDR3aa: CASRGLGLKRSYNEQFF

abundance: -
d_gene: -
v_gene: TRBV5-1
j_gene: TRBJ2-2
CDR3nt: TGCGCCAGCAGCCCCACGCGGAGCGGGAACACCGGGGAGCTGTTTTTT
CDR3aa: CASSPTRSGNTGELFF

abundance: -
d_gene: TRBD1
v_gene: TRBV9
j_gene: TRBJ2-5
CDR3nt: TGTGCCAGCAGCGGAGACAGGGGGCGGGAGACCCAGTACTTC
CDR3aa: CASSGDRGRETQYF

abundance: -
d_gene: TRBD2
v_gene: TRBV27
j_gene: TRBJ2-7
CDR3nt: TGTGCCAGCAGTTTAAACGGGGCGGGACTAGTTTACGAGCAGTACTTC
CDR3aa: CASSLNGAGLVYEQYF

abundance: -
d_gene: -
v_gene: TRBV2
j_gene: TRBJ1-5
CDR3nt: TGTGCCAGCAGTAGGTCAGGGAATCAGCCCCAGCATTTT
CDR3aa: CASSRSGNQPQHF

abundance: -
d_gene: TRBD2
v_gene: TRBV7-8
j_gene: TRBJ2-7
CDR3nt: TGTGCCAGCAGCCCTGGACTAGCGGGGGCATCCTACGAGCAGTACTTC
CDR3aa: CASSPGLAGASYEQYF

abundance: -
d_gene: -
v_gene: TRBV6-5
j_gene: TRBJ1-2
CDR3nt: TGTGCCAGCAGCGACAAGAGCTATGGCTACACCTTC
CDR3aa: CASSDKSYGYTF

abundance: -
d_gene: TRBD1
v_gene: TRBV28
j_gene: TRBJ2-1
CDR3nt: TGTTCCACCAGGACAGGGACGTACAATGAGCAGTTCTTC
CDR3aa: CSTRTGTYNEQFF

abundance: -
d_gene: -
v_gene: TRBV25-1
j_gene: TRBJ1-2
CDR3nt: TGTGCCAGCAGTGGAAATCAGGGGTTGGGTGGCTACACCTTC
CDR3aa: CASSGNQGLGGYTF